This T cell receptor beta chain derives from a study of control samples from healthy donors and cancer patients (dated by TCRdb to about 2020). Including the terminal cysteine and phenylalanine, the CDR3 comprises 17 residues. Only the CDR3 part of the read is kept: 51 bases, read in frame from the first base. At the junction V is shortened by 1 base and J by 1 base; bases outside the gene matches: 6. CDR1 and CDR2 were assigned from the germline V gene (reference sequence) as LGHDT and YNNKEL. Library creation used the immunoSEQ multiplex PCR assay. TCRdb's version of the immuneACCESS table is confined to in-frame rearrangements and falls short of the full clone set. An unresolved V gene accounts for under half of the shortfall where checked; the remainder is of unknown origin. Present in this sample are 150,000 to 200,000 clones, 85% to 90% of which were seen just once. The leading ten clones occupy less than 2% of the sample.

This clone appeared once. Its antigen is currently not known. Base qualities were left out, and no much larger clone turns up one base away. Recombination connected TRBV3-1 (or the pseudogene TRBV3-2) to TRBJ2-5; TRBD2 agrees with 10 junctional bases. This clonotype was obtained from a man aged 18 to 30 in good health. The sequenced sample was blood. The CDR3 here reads CASSQVSGGLFQETQYF. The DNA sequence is TGTGCCAGCAGCCAAGTTAGCGGGGGGCTATTCCAAGAGACCCAGTACTTC.